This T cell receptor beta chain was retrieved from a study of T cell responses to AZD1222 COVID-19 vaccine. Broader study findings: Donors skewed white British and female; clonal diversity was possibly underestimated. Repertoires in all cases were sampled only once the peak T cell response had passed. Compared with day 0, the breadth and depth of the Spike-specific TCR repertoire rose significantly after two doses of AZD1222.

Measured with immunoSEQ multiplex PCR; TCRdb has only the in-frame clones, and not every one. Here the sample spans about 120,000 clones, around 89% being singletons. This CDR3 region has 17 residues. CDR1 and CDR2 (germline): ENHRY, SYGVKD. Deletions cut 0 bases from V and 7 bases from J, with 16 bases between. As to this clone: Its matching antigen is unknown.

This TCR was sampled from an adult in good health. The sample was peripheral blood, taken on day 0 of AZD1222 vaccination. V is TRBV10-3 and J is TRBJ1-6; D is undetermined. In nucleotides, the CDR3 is TGTGCCATCAGTGAGTCCTCGGGGTCAGACCTAAATTCACCCCTCCACTTT. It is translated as CAISESSGSDLNSPLHF.